The 14 T cell receptor beta chains given below trace back to one sample, sequenced in a study of T cells in Graves' hyperthyroidism and ophthalmopathy. The source material, RNA transcripts, was used to amplify TCR beta CDR3 regions. HTBI primers were the set used in a first-round RT-PCR of the TCR CDR3. TCRdb itself ran the multiplex PCR reads through MiXCR, one entry per CDR3 protein. The table shows about 340,000 distinct CDR3 sequences, with under 25% occurring only once. Sequences were obtained from blood. These receptors originate from a woman aged 50 to 60 with Graves' hyperthyroidism.

V gene TRBV11-2 combines with J gene TRBJ1-1; 12 bases line up with TRBD1. This CDR3 has 17 amino acids. The V and J ends lost 4 bases and 6 bases, in that order; junction bases with no gene match: 12. CDR1 is SGHAT and CDR2 is FQNNGV in the germline V gene. The CDR3 region has the DNA TGTGCCAGCAGCTGGGGACAGGGGGCGAGAGGATTTCCTGAAGCTTTCTTT. It specifies CASSWGQGARGFPEAFF.

The table lists this clonotype with many counts. The chain recombines TRBV11-2 with TRBJ2-5, with TRBD2 matching 11 bases. This CDR3 contains 16 residues. The ends lost 5 bases at V and 2 bases at J; junction bases unmatched: 7. CDR1 is SGHAT, CDR2 FQNNGV, per germline. CDR3 residues: CASSRRLAGGQETQYF. CDR3 nucleotides: TGTGCCAGCAGCCGAAGGCTAGCGGGGGGTCAAGAGACCCAGTACTTC.

This clonotype was picked up many times. The V and J genes are TRBV12-3 or TRBV12-4 and TRBJ2-2, with 11 bases identical to TRBD2. CDR3 size: 15 residues. The ends lost 4 bases at V and 4 bases at J; junction bases unmatched: 2. CDR3 DNA: TGTGCCAGCAGTTATAGCGGGGGGGCCACCGGGGAGCTGTTTTTT. This translates into CASSYSGGATGELFF.

This chain connects TRBV20-1 to TRBJ1-2; D perhaps matches TRBD1 (6 bases). Germline V gene data show CDR1 as DFQATT and CDR2 as SNEGSKA (reference sequence). V shed 0 bases and J shed 7 bases, with 18 bases lying between them. The CDR3 contains 15 residues. CDR3 sequence reads: CSARDWTAYVGGYTF. The CDR3 DNA follows: TGCAGTGCTAGAGATTGGACAGCCTATGTCGGTGGCTACACCTTC.

V usage is TRBV2 and J usage is TRBJ1-1, with unresolved D. This CDR3 region has 14 residues. V lost 3 bases, J lost 1 base, and 9 bases lay in between. CDR1 SNHLY and CDR2 FYNNEI come from the germline V gene. CDR3 DNA sequence: TGTGCCAGCAGTGAGGACCTGGGGAACACTGAAGCTTTCTTT. Translation: CASSEDLGNTEAFF.

The genes are TRBV30 and TRBJ2-5; 8 positions match TRBD2. From germline, CDR1 is GTSNPN and CDR2 SVGIG (reference sequence). V lost 5 bases, J lost 4 bases, and 12 bases stayed unmatched. The CDR3 is 15 amino acids. CDR3 residues: CAWEPERGTLETQYF. For the CDR3, the DNA is TGTGCCTGGGAACCCGAGCGGGGGACGTTAGAGACCCAGTACTTC.

This clonotype turned up a few times. The genes are TRBV18 and TRBJ2-1; D perhaps matches TRBD2 (6 bases). The CDR3 spans 16 residues. With 3 bases removed from V and 0 bases from J, the gap between germline ends came to 12 bases. Germline CDR1 reads KGHSH; CDR2 reads LQKENI. The CDR3 bases are TGTGCCAGCTCACCTAGATCAGCGGGCTCCTACAATGAGCAGTTCTTC. Its protein product is CASSPRSAGSYNEQFF.

To note about this clonotype: This may arise from a read error, as a much more abundant clone is one base away. CDR3 amino acids: CSVSVSTSEKLFF. CDR3 DNA sequence: TGCAGCGTTAGTGTCTCAACTAGTGAAAAACTGTTTTTT. This rearrangement joins TRBV29-1 to TRBJ1-4; D is undetermined. Germline assignment: CDR1 SQVTM and CDR2 ANQGSEA. CDR3 length: 13 amino acids.

The sample holds many counts of this clonotype. V gene TRBV5-1 combines with J gene TRBJ2-1; no reliable D call. The germline gives CDR1 SGHRS, CDR2 YFSETQ. This CDR3 contains 16 residues. V shed 1 base and J shed 0 bases, with 11 bases lying between them. The CDR3 DNA reads as TGCGCCAGCAGCTTGAACACCGCCAGCTCCTACAATGAGCAGTTCTTC. It codes for CASSLNTASSYNEQFF.

A single count supports this clonotype. The junction and the germline gene differ at one end; a read error may be behind it. V and J are TRBV10-3 and TRBJ2-7, with TRBD1 matching 9 bases. The length of the CDR3 is 17 residues. The V gene's germline CDR1 is ENHRY and CDR2 SYGVKD. CDR3 nucleotide sequence: TGTGCCAGCAGTGCCGGACAGGGGAGGGCCCGCACCTACGAGCAGTACTTC. Translated, it gives CASSAGQGRARTYEQYF.

This clonotype was observed at least ten times. CDR3 DNA sequence: TGTGCCAGCAGCCAACAGGAGTTAGCTAACTATGGCTACACCTTC. Translating gives CASSQQELANYGYTF. J is TRBJ1-2 and V is TRBV3-1; D gene uncertain. This CDR3 is built from 15 residues. V was trimmed by 2 bases and J by 0 bases, leaving 10 bases between them. The V gene's germline CDR1 is LGHDT and CDR2 YNNKEL (reference sequence).

This clonotype was seen ten or more times. The chain is built from TRBV5-1 and TRBJ2-3; D is unresolved. CDR3 length equals 15 residues. With 0 bases removed from V and 1 base from J, the gap between germline ends came to 9 bases. Germline V CDR1 and CDR2: SGHRS, YFSETQ. This chain's CDR3 is CASSLVGYGTDTQYF. CDR3 sequence (DNA): TGCGCCAGCAGCTTGGTGGGTTATGGCACAGATACGCAGTATTTT.

This clonotype occurred many times. The chain joins TRBV5-1 to TRBJ2-7, with D perhaps assigned TRBD1 or TRBD2 (5 bases each). Germline CDR1 SGHRS, CDR2 YFSETQ. The CDR3 contains 15 residues. The germline V and J ends were trimmed by 4 bases and 6 bases, with 20 bases remaining between them. The CDR3 spells CASSEGTALGAEQYF. For the CDR3, the DNA is TGCGCCAGCAGCGAAGGGACGGCCCTGGGAGCCGAGCAGTACTTC.

The chain uses TRBV25-1 and TRBJ2-7; D possibly uses TRBD1 or TRBD2 (5 bases each). Germline CDR1 MGHDK, CDR2 SYGVNS. Deletions cut 10 bases from V and 3 bases from J, with 16 bases between. The CDR3 loop spans 13 amino acids. The CDR3 is CATWWGPGYEQYF. In DNA form, the CDR3 reads TGTGCCACCTGGTGGGGACCGGGCTACGAGCAGTACTTC.